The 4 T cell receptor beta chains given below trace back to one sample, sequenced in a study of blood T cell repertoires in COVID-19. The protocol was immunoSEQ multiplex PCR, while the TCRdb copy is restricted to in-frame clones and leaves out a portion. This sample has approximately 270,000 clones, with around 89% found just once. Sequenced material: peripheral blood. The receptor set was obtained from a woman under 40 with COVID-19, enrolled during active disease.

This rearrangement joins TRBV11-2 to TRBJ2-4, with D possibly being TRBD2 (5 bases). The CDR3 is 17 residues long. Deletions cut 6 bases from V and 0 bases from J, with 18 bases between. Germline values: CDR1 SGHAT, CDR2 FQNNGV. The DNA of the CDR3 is TGTGCCAGCAGACGCCCCGGGGTCAATGGAGCCAAAAACATTCAGTACTTC. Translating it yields CASRRPGVNGAKNIQYF.

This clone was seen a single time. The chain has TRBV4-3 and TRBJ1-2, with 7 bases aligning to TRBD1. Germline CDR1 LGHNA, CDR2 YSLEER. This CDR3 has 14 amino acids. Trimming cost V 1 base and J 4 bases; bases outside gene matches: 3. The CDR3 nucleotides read TGCGCCAGCAGCCAAGGAGAGGGGGCCTATGGCTACACCTTC. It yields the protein CASSQGEGAYGYTF.

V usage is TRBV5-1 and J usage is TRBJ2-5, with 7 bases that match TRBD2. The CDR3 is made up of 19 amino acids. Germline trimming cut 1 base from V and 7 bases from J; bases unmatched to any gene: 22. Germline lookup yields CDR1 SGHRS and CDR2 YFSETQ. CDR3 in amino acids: CASSLFQVASGPRGGTQYF. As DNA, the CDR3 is TGCGCCAGCAGCTTGTTTCAAGTGGCTAGCGGACCCCGGGGTGGGACCCAGTACTTC.

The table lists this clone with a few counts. Here the CDR3 DNA reads TGCGCCAGCAGGACAGGGTCGGGTTCACCCCTCCACTTT. This encodes CASRTGSGSPLHF. The rearrangement links TRBV10-2 to TRBJ1-6, with 7 bases lining up with TRBD1. The V gene's germline CDR1 is WSHSY and CDR2 SAAADI. After removal of 6 bases from V and 9 bases from J, the junction contained 5 bases not matched to a gene. The CDR3 loop spans 13 amino acids.